Listed below are T cell receptor beta chains from one sample, sequenced in a study of shared clonotypes between healthy human individuals. Repertoires were generated with immunoSEQ multiplex PCR, while TCRdb's copy carries only in-frame clones and drops some. The sample lists roughly 2.1 million clones, under 95% occurring once. The material sequenced was naive CD8+ T cells from PBMCs. These receptors were collected from a man aged 18 to 30 in good health. Some clones in this sample may be carry-over from other donors' samples. Each CDR3 is given with its conserved first and last residue. A D gene is named only where the DNA matches it firmly. Size tells how often a clone was seen (once, few, many) or the class of an expanded clone, and some rows leave it out.

clone_size	d_call	v_call	j_call	cdr3_aa	cdr3_nt
once	TRBD1	TRBV19	TRBJ2-1	CASSFDRAGEQFF	TGTGCCAGTAGCTTCGACAGGGCTGGTGAGCAGTTCTTC
few	.	TRBV15	TRBJ1-2	CATSRGDETNYGYTF	TGTGCCACCAGCAGAGGGGATGAGACCAACTATGGCTACACCTTC
.	TRBD1	TRBV28	TRBJ1-2	CASSFPSDRMINYGYTF	TGTGCCAGCAGTTTCCCCTCGGACAGGATGATTAACTATGGCTACACCTTC
.	.	TRBV7-2	TRBJ1-1	CASSLGPSGNTEAFF	TGTGCCAGCAGCCTAGGTCCATCGGGGAACACTGAAGCTTTCTTT
.	.	TRBV2	TRBJ2-3	CASSEQRPTAADTQYF	TGTGCCAGCAGTGAACAAAGGCCGACAGCAGCAGATACGCAGTATTTT
.	TRBD2	TRBV6-5	TRBJ2-1	CASSYGPSGYNEQFF	TGTGCCAGCAGTTACGGTCCTAGCGGGTACAATGAGCAGTTCTTC
.	.	TRBV28	TRBJ1-2	CASSFPTGGYTF	TGTGCCAGCAGTTTCCCTACAGGGGGCTACACCTTC
.	TRBD2	TRBV13	TRBJ2-7	CASSEPGLAAWDEQYF	TGTGCCAGCAGCGAACCGGGACTAGCGGCCTGGGACGAGCAGTACTTC
.	TRBD1	TRBV28	TRBJ1-1	CASSLYRQGDDAFF	TGTGCCAGCAGTTTATATCGGCAGGGGGACGATGCTTTCTTT
.	TRBD1	TRBV9	TRBJ1-1	CASSPHRGRNTEAFF	TGTGCCAGCAGCCCCCACAGGGGCCGGAACACTGAAGCTTTCTTT
.	TRBD2	TRBV11-2	TRBJ2-7	CASRPGLSYEQYF	TGTGCCAGCAGGCCGGGACTATCCTACGAGCAGTACTTC
.	.	TRBV27	TRBJ1-5	CASSLSRSNQPQHF	TGTGCCAGCAGTTTATCACGGAGCAATCAGCCCCAGCATTTT
.	TRBD2	TRBV7-9	TRBJ2-1	CASSKSLAGALNEQFF	TGTGCCAGCAGTAAATCTCTGGCGGGAGCTCTCAATGAGCAGTTCTTC
few	TRBD1	TRBV4-1	TRBJ1-4	CASSTDRADEKLFF	TGCGCCAGCAGTACCGACAGGGCGGATGAAAAACTGTTTTTT
.	.	TRBV4-1	TRBJ1-2	CASSQPRQDHYGYTF	TGCGCCAGCAGCCAACCCAGACAGGACCACTATGGCTACACCTTC
.	.	TRBV15	TRBJ1-1	CATSRRVLVLGAEAFF	TGTGCCACCAGCAGGAGAGTCTTGGTACTCGGGGCTGAAGCTTTCTTT
.	TRBD1	TRBV7-7	TRBJ2-2	CASSGRDRGSGELFF	TGTGCCAGCAGCGGCCGGGACAGGGGTTCCGGGGAGCTGTTTTTT
.	.	TRBV27	TRBJ2-1	CASSSPARGYNEQFF	TGTGCCAGCAGTTCACCCGCCCGGGGGTACAATGAGCAGTTCTTC
.	.	TRBV29-1	TRBJ1-2	CSVVWQYGYTF	TGCAGCGTTGTATGGCAGTATGGCTACACCTTC
few	TRBD1	TRBV15	TRBJ1-1	CATSRRTGRVTEAFF	TGTGCCACCAGCAGACGGACAGGGAGGGTCACTGAAGCTTTCTTT
.	.	TRBV7-9	TRBJ2-6	CASSAAYVANVLTF	TGTGCCAGCAGCGCGGCATATGTTGCCAACGTCCTGACTTTC
.	.	TRBV7-2	TRBJ2-7	CASKHLAQEIGEQYF	TGTGCCAGCAAGCACCTAGCACAGGAGATCGGCGAGCAGTACTTC
.	.	TRBV14	TRBJ2-1	CASSPRRLNFNEQFF	TGTGCCAGCAGTCCACGGAGACTTAATTTCAATGAGCAGTTCTTC
once	TRBD2	TRBV4-3	TRBJ2-7	CASSVLSPSGTGGPYDEQYF	TGCGCCAGCAGCGTTCTTAGCCCTAGCGGGACCGGGGGCCCTTATGACGAGCAGTACTTC
.	TRBD1	TRBV2	TRBJ2-4	CASNRGQGGKNIQYF	TGTGCCAGCAACAGGGGACAGGGAGGCAAAAACATTCAGTACTTC
.	.	TRBV30	TRBJ2-7	CAWSPPIWGEQYF	TGTGCCTGGAGTCCACCTATTTGGGGCGAGCAGTACTTC
.	TRBD1	TRBV28	TRBJ1-1	CASSLDRASEAFF	TGTGCCAGCAGCTTAGACAGGGCATCGGAAGCTTTCTTT
.	.	TRBV29-1	TRBJ1-2	CSVERRGVVDGYTF	TGCAGCGTTGAACGGAGGGGGGTGGTTGATGGCTACACCTTC
.	TRBD1	TRBV4-1	TRBJ2-7	CASSDQTGRAYEQYF	TGCGCCAGCAGCGACCAGACAGGGCGAGCCTACGAGCAGTACTTC
.	TRBD2	TRBV7-7	TRBJ2-1	CASSLGLAGGPGEQFF	TGTGCCAGCAGCTTAGGTCTAGCGGGAGGGCCCGGTGAGCAGTTCTTC
.	.	TRBV28	TRBJ1-2	CASSFMEFVGGYTF	TGTGCCAGCAGTTTCATGGAATTTGTGGGTGGCTACACCTTC
.	.	TRBV19	TRBJ2-7	CASRSSPNHEQYF	TGTGCCAGTAGGTCATCACCTAACCACGAGCAGTACTTC
.	TRBD2	TRBV9	TRBJ2-7	CASSVGPGGEQYF	TGTGCCAGCAGCGTCGGTCCGGGGGGCGAGCAGTACTTC
.	TRBD1	TRBV27	TRBJ2-7	CASSVYRGTYEQYF	TGTGCCAGCAGTGTCTACAGGGGAACCTACGAGCAGTACTTC
once	.	TRBV27	TRBJ2-1	CASSLGPGAGSDEQFF	TGTGCCAGCAGTTTAGGCCCTGGGGCAGGAAGCGATGAGCAGTTCTTC
.	TRBD1	TRBV7-9	TRBJ1-1	CASRPGTVNTEAFF	TGTGCCAGCAGACCTGGGACAGTGAACACTGAAGCTTTCTTT
.	.	TRBV6-6	TRBJ1-1	CASSRTDGRNTEAFF	TGTGCCAGCAGTCGAACGGACGGTCGGAACACTGAAGCTTTCTTT
.	TRBD1	TRBV7-9	TRBJ2-7	CASSHRQGEAAYEQYF	TGTGCCAGCAGTCACAGGCAGGGGGAAGCGGCCTACGAGCAGTACTTC
.	.	TRBV6-5	TRBJ2-7	CASSLMGGSEQYF	TGTGCCAGCAGCCTAATGGGGGGAAGCGAGCAGTACTTC
.	.	TRBV27	TRBJ2-1	CASSLRESSYNEQFF	TGTGCCAGCAGTTTGCGGGAATCTTCTTACAATGAGCAGTTCTTC
.	.	TRBV6-8	TRBJ1-2	CASSYRGKCGYTF	TGTGCCAGCAGTTACAGGGGGAAGTGTGGCTACACCTTC
.	TRBD2	TRBV4-3	TRBJ2-1	CASSPGTSGSTEQFF	TGCGCCAGCAGCCCTGGGACTAGCGGGAGTACTGAGCAGTTCTTC
.	.	TRBV10-3	TRBJ2-7	CAISLLDRLSTAGYYEQYF	TGTGCCATCAGTTTGTTGGACAGGTTGAGTACCGCGGGGTATTACGAGCAGTACTTC
.	.	TRBV6-5	TRBJ1-2	CASRTAGASGYTF	TGTGCCAGCAGAACCGCAGGGGCGAGTGGCTACACCTTC